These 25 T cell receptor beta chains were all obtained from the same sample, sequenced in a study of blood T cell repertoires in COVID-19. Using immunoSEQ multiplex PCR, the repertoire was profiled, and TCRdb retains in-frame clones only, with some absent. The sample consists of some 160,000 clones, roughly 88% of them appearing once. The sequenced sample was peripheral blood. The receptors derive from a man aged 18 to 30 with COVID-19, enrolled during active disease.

CDR3 protein: CSVGAGDNEQFF. As DNA, the CDR3 is TGCAGCGTTGGGGCAGGGGACAATGAGCAGTTCTTC. The rearrangement joins TRBV29-1 to TRBJ2-1; the D gene is possibly TRBD1 (6 bases). Germline loops: CDR1 SQVTM, CDR2 ANQGSEA. Deletions cut 4 bases from V and 5 bases from J, with 9 bases between. The length of the CDR3 is 12 residues.

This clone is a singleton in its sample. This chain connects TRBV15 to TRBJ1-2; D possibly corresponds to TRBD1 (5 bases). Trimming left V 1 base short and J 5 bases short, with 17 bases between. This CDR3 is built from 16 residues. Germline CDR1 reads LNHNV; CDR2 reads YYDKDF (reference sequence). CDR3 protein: CATSRGARATFYGYTF. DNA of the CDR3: TGTGCCACCAGCAGAGGGGCCAGGGCGACTTTTTATGGCTACACCTTC.

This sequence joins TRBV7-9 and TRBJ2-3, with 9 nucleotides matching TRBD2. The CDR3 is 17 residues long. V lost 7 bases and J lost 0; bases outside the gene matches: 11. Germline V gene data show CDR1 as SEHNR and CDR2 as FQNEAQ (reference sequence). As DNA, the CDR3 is TGTGCCAGCAAGGGCGACCTGAGCGGGAGGAGCACAGATACGCAGTATTTT. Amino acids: CASKGDLSGRSTDTQYF.

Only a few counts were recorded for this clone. The CDR3 region is CASSESGLAAYNEQFF. The CDR3 nucleotides are TGCGCCAGCAGTGAGTCTGGGCTAGCGGCCTACAATGAGCAGTTCTTC. The genes are TRBV10-1 and TRBJ2-1; TRBD2 matches at 7 bases. J lost 2 bases, V lost 0 bases, and 4 bases had no gene match. Germline V CDR1 and CDR2: WNHNN, SYGVQD (reference sequence). CDR3 length: 16 amino acids.

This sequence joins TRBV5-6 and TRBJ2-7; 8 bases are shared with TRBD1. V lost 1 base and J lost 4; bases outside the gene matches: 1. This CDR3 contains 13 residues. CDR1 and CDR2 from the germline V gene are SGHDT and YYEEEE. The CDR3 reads CASSLTGGYEQYF. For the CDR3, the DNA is TGTGCCAGCAGCTTGACAGGGGGGTACGAGCAGTACTTC.

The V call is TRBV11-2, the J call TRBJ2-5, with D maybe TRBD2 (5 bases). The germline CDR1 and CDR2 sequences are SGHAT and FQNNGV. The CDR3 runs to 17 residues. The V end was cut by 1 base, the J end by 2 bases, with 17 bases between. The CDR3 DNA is TGTGCCAGCAGCTTAGGAATTCTGAGCGGTGCTCAAGAGACCCAGTACTTC. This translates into CASSLGILSGAQETQYF. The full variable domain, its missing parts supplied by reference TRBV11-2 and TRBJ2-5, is EAGVAQSPRYKIIEKRQSVAFWCNPISGHATLYWYQQILGQGPKLLIQFQNNGVVDDSQLPKDRFSAERLKGVDSTLKIQPAKLEDSAVYLCASSLGILSGAQETQYFGPGTRLLVL.

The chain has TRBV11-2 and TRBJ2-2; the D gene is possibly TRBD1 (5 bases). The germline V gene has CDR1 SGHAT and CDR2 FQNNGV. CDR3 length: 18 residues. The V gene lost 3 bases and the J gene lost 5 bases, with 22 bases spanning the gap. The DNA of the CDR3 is TGTGCCAGCAGCTTCCACCCGGCCAGGGCTACTGGGACCGGGGAGCTGTTTTTT. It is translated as CASSFHPARATGTGELFF.

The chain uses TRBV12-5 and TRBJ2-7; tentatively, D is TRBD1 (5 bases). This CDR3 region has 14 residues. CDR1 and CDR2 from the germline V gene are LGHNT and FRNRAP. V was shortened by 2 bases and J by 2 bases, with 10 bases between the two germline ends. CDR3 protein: CASGLKAGTYEQYF. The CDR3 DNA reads TGTGCTAGTGGTTTGAAGGCAGGGACCTACGAGCAGTACTTC.

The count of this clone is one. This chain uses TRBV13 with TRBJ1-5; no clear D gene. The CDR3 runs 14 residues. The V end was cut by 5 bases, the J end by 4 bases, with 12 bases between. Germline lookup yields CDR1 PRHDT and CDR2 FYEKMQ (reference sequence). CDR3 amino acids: CASSRGVGNQPQHF. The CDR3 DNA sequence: TGTGCCAGCAGCCGGGGTGTGGGGAATCAGCCCCAGCATTTT. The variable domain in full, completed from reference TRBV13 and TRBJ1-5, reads AAGVIQSPRHLIKEKRETATLKCYPIPRHDTVYWYQQGPGQDPQFLISFYEKMQSDKGSIPDRFSAQQFSDYHSELNMSSLELGDSALYFCASSRGVGNQPQHFGDGTRLSIL.

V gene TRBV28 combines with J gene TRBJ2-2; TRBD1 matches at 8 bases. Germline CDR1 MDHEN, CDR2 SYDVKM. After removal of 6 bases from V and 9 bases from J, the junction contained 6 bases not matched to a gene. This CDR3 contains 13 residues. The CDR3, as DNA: TGTGCCAGCAGGAATCAGGGGGCTAGGGAGCTGTTTTTT. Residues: CASRNQGARELFF.

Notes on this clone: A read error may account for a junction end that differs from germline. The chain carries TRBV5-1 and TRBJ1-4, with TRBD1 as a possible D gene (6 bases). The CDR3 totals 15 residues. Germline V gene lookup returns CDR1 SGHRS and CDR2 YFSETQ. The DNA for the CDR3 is TGCGCCAGCAGCTTGGAAGGGGGGGCCTCCGCCAAACTGCTTTTT. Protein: CASSLEGGASAKLLF.

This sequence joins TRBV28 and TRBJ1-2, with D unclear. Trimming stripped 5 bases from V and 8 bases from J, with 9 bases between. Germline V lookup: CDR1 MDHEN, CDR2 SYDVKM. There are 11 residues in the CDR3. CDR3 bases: TGTGCCAGCAGTACTACAAGCGGCTACACCTTC. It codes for CASSTTSGYTF.

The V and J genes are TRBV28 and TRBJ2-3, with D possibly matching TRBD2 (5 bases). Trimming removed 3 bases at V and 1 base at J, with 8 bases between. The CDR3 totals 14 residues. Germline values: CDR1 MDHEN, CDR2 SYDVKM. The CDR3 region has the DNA TGTGCCAGCAGTTTCACGCGGGGCACAGATACGCAGTATTTT. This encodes CASSFTRGTDTQYF. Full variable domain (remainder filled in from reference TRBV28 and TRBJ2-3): DVKVTQSSRYLVKRTGEKVFLECVQDMDHENMFWYRQDPGLGLRLIYFSYDVKMKEKGDIPEGYSVSREKKERFSLILESASTNQTSMYLCASSFTRGTDTQYFGPGTRLTVL.

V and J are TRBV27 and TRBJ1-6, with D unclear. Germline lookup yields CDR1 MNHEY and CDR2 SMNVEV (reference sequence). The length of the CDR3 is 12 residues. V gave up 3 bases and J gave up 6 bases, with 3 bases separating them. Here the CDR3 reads CASSFLNSPLHF. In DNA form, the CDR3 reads TGTGCCAGCAGTTTCCTTAATTCACCCCTCCACTTT.

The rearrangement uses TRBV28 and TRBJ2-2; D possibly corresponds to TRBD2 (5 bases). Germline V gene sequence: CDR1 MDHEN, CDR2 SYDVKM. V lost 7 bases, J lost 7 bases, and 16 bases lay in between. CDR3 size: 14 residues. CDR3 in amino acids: CASMLGPGLGELFF. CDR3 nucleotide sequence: TGTGCCAGCATGTTGGGCCCAGGACTCGGGGAGCTGTTTTTT.

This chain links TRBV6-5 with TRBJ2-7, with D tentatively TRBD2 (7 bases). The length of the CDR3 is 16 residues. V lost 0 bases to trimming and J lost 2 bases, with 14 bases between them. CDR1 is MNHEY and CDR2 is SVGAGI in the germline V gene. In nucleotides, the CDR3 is TGTGCCAGCAGTTACTCAAGACGAGGGGGGGCCTACGAGCAGTACTTC. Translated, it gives CASSYSRRGGAYEQYF.

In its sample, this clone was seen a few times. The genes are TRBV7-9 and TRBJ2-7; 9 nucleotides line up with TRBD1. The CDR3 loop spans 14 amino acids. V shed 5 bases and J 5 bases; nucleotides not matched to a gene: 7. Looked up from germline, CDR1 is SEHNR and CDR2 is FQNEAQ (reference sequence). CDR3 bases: TGTGCCAGCAGCCACCGGGACAGGGTCCACGAGCAGTACTTC. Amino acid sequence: CASSHRDRVHEQYF.

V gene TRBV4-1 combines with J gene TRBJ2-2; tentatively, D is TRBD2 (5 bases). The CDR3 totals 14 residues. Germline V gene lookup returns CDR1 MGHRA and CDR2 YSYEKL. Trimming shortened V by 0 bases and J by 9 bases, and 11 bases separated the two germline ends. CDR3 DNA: TGCGCCAGCAGCCAAGAGGTGACTAAGTGGGAGCTGTTTTTT. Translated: CASSQEVTKWELFF.

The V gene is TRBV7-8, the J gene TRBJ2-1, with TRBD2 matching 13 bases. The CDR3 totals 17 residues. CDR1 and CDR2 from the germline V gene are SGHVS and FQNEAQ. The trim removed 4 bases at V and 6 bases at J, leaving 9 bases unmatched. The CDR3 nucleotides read TGTGCCAGCAGCTACGGGTATGGGACTAGCGGGATCAATGAGCAGTTCTTC. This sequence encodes CASSYGYGTSGINEQFF.

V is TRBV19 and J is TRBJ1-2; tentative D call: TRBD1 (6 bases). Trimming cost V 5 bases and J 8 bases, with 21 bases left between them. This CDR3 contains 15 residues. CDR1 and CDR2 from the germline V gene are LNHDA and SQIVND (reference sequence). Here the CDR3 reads CASSGTGTFEWGYTF. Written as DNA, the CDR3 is TGTGCCAGTAGTGGGACCGGGACATTTGAATGGGGCTACACCTTC.

CDR3 protein: CASSSTRDEQFF. CDR3 nucleotide sequence: TGTGCCAGCTCATCAACTCGGGATGAGCAGTTCTTC. This chain uses TRBV18 with TRBJ2-1; D remains ambiguous. Germline V gene lookup returns CDR1 KGHSH and CDR2 LQKENI. Trimming stripped 5 bases from V and 8 bases from J, with 10 bases between. The CDR3 runs 12 residues.

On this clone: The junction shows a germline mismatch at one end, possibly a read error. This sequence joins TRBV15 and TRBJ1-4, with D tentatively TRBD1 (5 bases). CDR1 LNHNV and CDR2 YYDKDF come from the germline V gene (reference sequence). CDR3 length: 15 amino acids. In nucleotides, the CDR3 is TGTGCCACCAGCAGAGCTGGGGCGCTTGCTGAAAAACTGCTTTTT. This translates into CATSRAGALAEKLLF.

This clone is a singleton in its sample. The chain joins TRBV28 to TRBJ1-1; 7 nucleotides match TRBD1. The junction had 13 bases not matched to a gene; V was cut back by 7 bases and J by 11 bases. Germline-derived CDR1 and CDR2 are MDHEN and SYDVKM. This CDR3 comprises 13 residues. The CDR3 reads CASTLQGVVSAFF. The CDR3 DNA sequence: TGTGCCAGCACCCTTCAGGGGGTCGTGTCTGCTTTCTTT.

The CDR3 reads CASTRAEGDGYTF. The CDR3 bases are TGTGCCAGCACCAGAGCTGAGGGAGATGGCTACACCTTC. The chain is built from TRBV6-5 and TRBJ1-2; D gene unclear. The length of the CDR3 is 13 residues. Germline-derived CDR1 and CDR2 are MNHEY and SVGAGI. V lost 7 bases and J lost 6, with 15 bases in between.

The CDR3 region is CASSGLAGGIDEQYF. The CDR3, as DNA: TGTGCCAGCAGTGGACTAGCGGGAGGTATAGACGAGCAGTACTTC. This sequence joins TRBV6-2 or TRBV6-3 and TRBJ2-7; 14 nucleotides align to TRBD2. The CDR3 has 15 residues. V lost 5 bases to trimming and J lost 5 bases; unmatched junction nucleotides: 5. Germline V gene lookup returns CDR1 MNHEY and CDR2 SVGEGT.